This T cell receptor beta chain was retrieved from a study of T cells expressing NK-cell markers (dated by TCRdb to the early 2020s). For context, the study as a whole: Three sorted T-cell subsets (CD3+CD56+NKG2C+, CD3+CD56+NKG2C- and CD3+CD56-NKG2C+) from 8 or 9 donors had their TCR beta-chain repertoires profiled. Of the eight sequenced donors, seven were found to be HCMV-seropositive and one was found to be HCMV-seronegative. The libraries were sequenced on Illumina HiSeq 2000/2500, MiSeq or NextSeq, producing 2 x 150 bp reads. All eight donors whose samples were sequenced were randomly selected healthy volunteers, three of them men and five women.

With regard to this clonotype: No cognate antigen has been identified for it.

Including the terminal cysteine and phenylalanine, the CDR3 comprises 15 residues. The DNA is not on file. The germline V gene provides CDR1 MGHRA and CDR2 YSYEKL. Sequenced using an Illumina HiSeq 2000. TCR beta cDNA libraries were made by 5'RACE template switching that added a universal primer site and unique molecular identifiers. Synthesis of cDNA was primed from the TCR beta constant segment and was followed by two consecutive PCR amplification steps. The paper's data handling went like this. MIGEC was used to demultiplex reads and group reads by UMI, and MiTCR was used to assemble and quantify clonotypes. To exclude erroneous sequences, only TCR cDNA sequences supported by at least two reads were retained. The tcR package was used for downstream repertoire analysis, and clonotypes were matched across fractions by CDR3 nucleotide sequence plus V segment. VDJmatch was used to annotate antigen specificity against VDJdb, with one amino acid substitution in CDR3 permitted. One entry per CDR3 protein sequence results from the TCRdb reprocessing of the reads, with DNA left out. TCRdb, not the original authors, processed these V and J calls. This sample's records show 150,000 to 180,000 distinct CDR3 sequences. The ten top clones hold 37% of the sample.

To determine HCMV serostatus, a commercial ELISA kit was used to detect HCMV-specific IgG in serum. Peripheral blood mononuclear cells were isolated from blood by Ficoll density gradient centrifugation. General findings and caveats noted by the study authors: For roughly six donors, the dominant CD3+CD56+NKG2C+ clonotypes were among the top 10 CD8+ clonotypes and accounted for roughly 1.0-8% of CD8+ T cells. It remained unclear whether the expanded NKG2C-expressing T cell clones were specific for HCMV antigens. Those dominant clonotypes were again the most abundant among CD3+CD56-NKG2C+ cells in a handful of donors, at about 25-60.1%.

The TCR comes from a woman aged 45-60 years in good health. Donor details come from another sample of the same person, matched by shared clones. Sequenced sample: blood T cells: a sorted CD56 or NKG2C T cell subset, CD4+ or CD8+ T cells, or bulk PBMC T cells (not recorded which). The sequence links TRBV4-1 to TRBJ1-1. The CDR3: CASSQVRDVNTEAFF.